A single sample is the source of the 24 T cell receptor beta chains below, sequenced in a study of CD8+CD57+ T cells in acquired aplastic anemia. According to the study, genomic DNA was the template for TCR beta VDJ and CDR3 profiling. A single record per CDR3 protein comes from TCRdb applying MiXCR to the reads. The sample carries some 180,000 distinct CDR3 sequences, around half recorded once. Sequences were obtained from sorted CD4+, CD8+, or CD8+CD57+ T cells (not recorded which) from PBMCs. The receptor source for this set is a human donor in good health.

This clonotype was seen only a few times. The chain recombines TRBV28 with TRBJ2-7; the match to TRBD1 covers 8 bases. The junction had 5 bases not matched to a gene; V was cut back by 3 bases and J by 7 bases. The CDR3 runs 13 residues. CDR1 and CDR2 (germline): MDHEN, SYDVKM. CDR3 sequence: CASSFQGAGEQYF. In DNA form, the CDR3 reads TGTGCCAGCAGTTTCCAGGGGGCGGGTGAGCAGTACTTC.

The J gene is TRBJ2-1, the V gene TRBV15; D is uncertain. The CDR3 covers 13 residues. The germline V gene has CDR1 LNHNV and CDR2 YYDKDF (reference sequence). Trimming pared 0 bases from V and 4 bases from J, leaving 4 bases between. CDR3 sequence: CATSRDQYNEQFF. CDR3 coding DNA: TGTGCCACCAGCAGAGATCAGTACAATGAGCAGTTCTTC.

This clonotype occurred a few times. A read error may be the cause here, since a much bigger clone is one base away. The chain carries TRBV7-2 and TRBJ1-5; D uncertain. CDR3 size: 13 residues. V was clipped by 8 bases and J by 1 base, with 9 bases between them. In germline, CDR1 is SGHTA, CDR2 FQGNSA. For the CDR3, the DNA is TGTGCCAGCGGCTCTCAAAGCAATCAGCCCCAGCATTTT. Translated, it gives CASGSQSNQPQHF.

At least ten counts were recorded for this clonotype. This chain connects TRBV2 to TRBJ1-5, with unresolved D. This CDR3 region has 13 residues. Trimming took off 6 bases at V and 3 bases at J, with 9 bases between the two ends. The germline V gene has CDR1 SNHLY and CDR2 FYNNEI. DNA for the CDR3: TGTGCCAGCAGCGGGGATTTCAATCAGCCCCAGCATTTT. It translates to CASSGDFNQPQHF.

The rearrangement uses TRBV10-3 and TRBJ1-5; D might be TRBD1 (5 bases). The V gene lost 1 base and the J gene lost 5 bases, with 12 bases spanning the gap. The germline V gene encodes CDR1 ENHRY and CDR2 SYGVKD. This CDR3 contains 15 residues. The CDR3 DNA sequence: TGTGCCATCAGTGAGTTGGGGCAAGGTTATCAGCCCCAGCATTTT. Protein product: CAISELGQGYQPQHF.

The chain has TRBV15 and TRBJ2-5; TRBD1 aligns across 10 bases. The CDR3 is 18 residues long. Germline-derived CDR1 and CDR2 are LNHNV and YYDKDF (reference sequence). V shed 2 bases and J 5 bases; nucleotides not matched to a gene: 14. The CDR3 bases are TGTGCCACCAGCAGACGAGTGGGGACAGGGGCTGTTTTGGAGACCCAGTACTTC. This translates into CATSRRVGTGAVLETQYF.

With respect to this clonotype: Just one base apart from a much larger clone, this may be a read error. The CDR3, as DNA: TGTGCCAGCAGCGTAGCGATGAGGGGCACCAGAATTCTGAACACTGAAGCTTTCTTT. Protein: CASSVAMRGTRILNTEAFF. This sequence joins TRBV7-2 and TRBJ1-1; possible D gene TRBD1, 5 bases. Germline assignment: CDR1 SGHTA and CDR2 FQGNSA. The CDR3 is 19 residues long.

This clonotype was found many times. The V and J genes are TRBV19 and TRBJ1-1, with D unresolved. The CDR3 spans 15 residues. V lost 3 bases and J 1 base, leaving 12 bases between the germline ends. Germline assignment: CDR1 LNHDA and CDR2 SQIVND (reference sequence). Here the CDR3 DNA reads TGTGCCAGTAGTATGAGGAGGGTTGGGAACACTGAAGCTTTCTTT. The encoded protein is CASSMRRVGNTEAFF.

In the case of this clonotype: Without the conserved terminal phenylalanine or tryptophan, this CDR3 likely stems from a read error. V and J are TRBV25-1 and TRBJ1-4; possible D gene TRBD1, 5 bases. V lost 2 bases, J lost 8 bases, and 12 bases lay in between. This CDR3 spans 14 amino acids. CDR1 and CDR2 from the germline V gene are MGHDK and SYGVNS. The CDR3 DNA sequence: TGTGCCAGCAGTGAACAGTGGGGGAACGAAAAACTGTTTCTT. It translates to CASSEQWGNEKLFL.

The chain combines TRBV7-2 with TRBJ1-2, with TRBD1 matching 8 bases. Trimming at V came to 0 bases and at J to 8 bases, leaving 8 bases not matched to a gene. This CDR3 has 15 residues. Germline V gene data show CDR1 as SGHTA and CDR2 as FQGNSA. CDR3 sequence (DNA): TGTGCCAGCAGCTTAGCGAAGGGGACAGGAGACGGCTACACCTTC. Translating gives CASSLAKGTGDGYTF. Using reference TRBV7-2 and TRBJ1-2 for the parts outside the CDR3, the full variable domain is GAGVSQSPSNKVTEKGKDVELRCDPISGHTALYWYRQSLGQGLEFLIYFQGNSAPDKSGLPSDRFSAERTGGSVSTLTIQRTQQEDSAVYLCASSLAKGTGDGYTFGSGTRLTVV.

The sample holds many counts of this clonotype. This chain connects TRBV19 to TRBJ2-7; tentatively, D is TRBD1 or TRBD2 (5 bases each). Trimming pared 4 bases from V and 2 bases from J, leaving 15 bases between. The length of the CDR3 is 15 residues. Germline V CDR1 and CDR2: LNHDA, SQIVND (reference sequence). In nucleotides, the CDR3 is TGTGCCAGTAGTAAAAACCGGGACGGTACCTACGAGCAGTACTTC. This encodes CASSKNRDGTYEQYF.

This rearrangement joins TRBV28 to TRBJ2-1; weak D call: TRBD2 (6 bases). The CDR3 extends over 17 amino acids. The germline V gene has CDR1 MDHEN and CDR2 SYDVKM. Between the trimmed V and J ends, which lost 4 bases and 0 bases, there was a span of 16 bases. CDR3: CASSSILGGDSYNEQFF. CDR3 nucleotides: TGTGCCAGCAGTTCTATCCTTGGCGGGGACTCCTACAATGAGCAGTTCTTC.

About this clonotype itself: A read error is possible here, since a much larger clone lies one base away. The V call is TRBV5-1, the J call TRBJ2-5; D is undetermined. The CDR3 contains 14 residues. Trimming took off 9 bases at V and 1 base at J, with 16 bases between the two ends. Germline values: CDR1 SGHRS, CDR2 YFSETQ. For the CDR3, the DNA is TGCGCCACCTCCCTTGGTCGGACCCAAGAGACCCAGTACTTC. It encodes CATSLGRTQETQYF. Combining the CDR3 with reference TRBV5-1 and TRBJ2-5 gives the whole variable domain KAGVTQTPRYLIKTRGQQVTLSCSPISGHRSVSWYQQTPGQGLQFLFEYFSETQRNKGNFPGRFSGRQFSNSRSEMNVSTLELGDSALYLCATSLGRTQETQYFGPGTRLLVL.

This chain joins TRBV24-1 and TRBJ2-1; 12 bases are shared with TRBD2. V lost 5 bases, J lost 6 bases, and 7 bases stayed unmatched. Germline assignment: CDR1 KGHDR and CDR2 SFDVKD. This CDR3 contains 16 residues. The CDR3 DNA reads as TGTGCCACCAGTGCACCTAGCGGGAGGGTCCCCAATGAGCAGTTCTTC. Its protein is CATSAPSGRVPNEQFF.

The rearrangement links TRBV5-6 to TRBJ1-6, with a possible D match to TRBD1 (5 bases). Germline loops: CDR1 SGHDT, CDR2 YYEEEE. CDR3 size: 15 residues. The germline V and J ends were trimmed by 3 bases and 9 bases, with 16 bases remaining between them. The DNA for the CDR3 is TGTGCCAGCAGCTACGGGACTCTCGGCGGTTCACCCCTCCACTTT. Encoded protein: CASSYGTLGGSPLHF.

The J gene is TRBJ2-5, the V gene TRBV2; 7 bases agree with TRBD1. CDR3 length equals 15 residues. Trimming took 2 bases from V and 5 from J; bases not matched to a gene: 8. The germline CDR1 and CDR2 sequences are SNHLY and FYNNEI. For the CDR3, the DNA is TGTGCCAGCAGTGAAATTGGGACAGTTAGGGAGACCCAGTACTTC. As protein: CASSEIGTVRETQYF.

This clonotype has at least ten counts. CDR3 residues: CASRGQGNTGELFF. The CDR3 DNA reads as TGTGCCAGCAGGGGACAGGGGAACACCGGGGAGCTGTTTTTT. This chain links TRBV2 with TRBJ2-2; 9 nucleotides agree with TRBD1. Germline lookup yields CDR1 SNHLY and CDR2 FYNNEI. This CDR3 region has 14 residues. Germline trimming cut 6 bases from V and 1 base from J; bases unmatched to any gene: 0.

This clonotype was seen a handful of times. The gene calls are TRBV10-3 and TRBJ2-7; D is perhaps TRBD1 (6 bases). V lost 6 bases to trimming and J lost 4 bases, with 16 bases between them. CDR1 and CDR2 from the germline V gene are ENHRY and SYGVKD. This CDR3 comprises 14 residues. CDR3 loop: CAIRQGLDGYEQYF. CDR3 sequence (DNA): TGTGCCATCAGGCAGGGGCTGGACGGTTACGAGCAGTACTTC.

This clonotype was seen repeatedly, ten times or more. This chain connects TRBV5-1 to TRBJ2-7; 10 bases map to TRBD1. The CDR3 is made up of 16 amino acids. The V gene's germline CDR1 is SGHRS and CDR2 YFSETQ. V shed 0 bases and J 5 bases; nucleotides not matched to a gene: 8. The CDR3 DNA sequence: TGCGCCAGCAGCTTGGGATTGGGGACAGGGGTAGACGAGCAGTACTTC. Amino acid sequence: CASSLGLGTGVDEQYF.

In its sample, this clonotype was seen a few times. This chain links TRBV6-2 or TRBV6-3 with TRBJ2-7; D remains unclear. The CDR3 is 17 amino acids. Germline values: CDR1 MNHEY, CDR2 SVGEGT. Trimming removed 8 bases at V and 1 base at J, with 24 bases between. The CDR3 DNA reads as TGTGCCAGCGGGCCCCCCCCCGCGCGAGTGGCGTCCTACGAGCAGTACTTC. Protein product: CASGPPPARVASYEQYF.

The rearrangement links TRBV5-4 to TRBJ1-1; D gene uncertain. The CDR3 has 10 amino acids. The germline V and J ends were trimmed by 7 bases and 8 bases, with 9 bases remaining between them. The germline CDR1 and CDR2 sequences are SGHNT and YYREEE (reference sequence). The CDR3 region is CASLFYEAFF. DNA of the CDR3: TGTGCCAGCCTTTTTTACGAAGCTTTCTTT.

This clonotype was counted ten times or more. The genes are TRBV19 and TRBJ1-1; TRBD1 agrees at 10 bases. This CDR3 is built from 17 residues. V gave up 3 bases and J gave up 1 base; unmatched junction bases: 8. Per the germline V gene, CDR1 is LNHDA and CDR2 is SQIVND (reference sequence). The CDR3 loop reads CASSILDRGKGNTEAFF. In DNA form, the CDR3 reads TGTGCCAGTAGTATCCTGGACAGGGGGAAGGGGAACACTGAAGCTTTCTTT. Full variable domain (remainder filled in from reference TRBV19 and TRBJ1-1): DGGITQSPKYLFRKEGQNVTLSCEQNLNHDAMYWYRQDPGQGLRLIYYSQIVNDFQKGDIAEGYSVSREKKESFPLTVTSAQKNPTAFYLCASSILDRGKGNTEAFFGQGTRLTVV.

The chain uses TRBV5-1 and TRBJ2-7; TRBD2 agrees at 7 bases. CDR1 and CDR2 from the germline V gene are SGHRS and YFSETQ. CDR3 length: 13 residues. Unmatched junction bases numbered 2, after V lost 3 bases and J lost 2 bases. The CDR3 DNA follows: TGCGCCAGCAGCTGGGGGGGTACCTACGAGCAGTACTTC. It yields the protein CASSWGGTYEQYF.

This clonotype has a single count. V and J are TRBV24-1 and TRBJ2-1, with D hard to call. Trimming stripped 4 bases from V and 0 bases from J, with 12 bases between. This CDR3 is built from 16 residues. Germline lookup yields CDR1 KGHDR and CDR2 SFDVKD. The CDR3 nucleotides read TGTGCCACCAGTGAGGAGCGATACCCCTCCTACAATGAGCAGTTCTTC. Translating it yields CATSEERYPSYNEQFF.